This entry concerns a single T cell receptor beta chain. The data were taken from a study of T cell changes during pregnancy in multiple sclerosis. The V gene end was trimmed by 6 bases and the J gene end by 7 bases; junction bases not matched to a gene: 11. The CDR3 spans 15 residues. CDR1 is SNHLY, CDR2 FYNNEI, per germline. Measured with immunoSEQ multiplex PCR; TCRdb has only the in-frame clones, and not every one. There are some 38,000 clones in the sample; about 93% occur only once, and roughly 0.38% lies in the top ten. Specimen: CD4+ T cells from peripheral blood mononuclear cells, collected after pregnancy. This rearrangement joins TRBV2 to TRBJ1-4, with 7 bases matching TRBD1. The TCR comes from a female donor in good health, enrolled as a control in a pregnancy study. Written as DNA, the CDR3 is TGTGCCAGCAGAGCCCAGGGGGTGGGGCCTGAAAAACTGTTTTTT. This codes for CASRAQGVGPEKLFF.